This TCR beta chain appears in the sequencing data of a study of memory CD4+ T cells and cytomegalovirus serostatus. Turning to the study itself: Donors were healthy Belgian adults, 10 or so CMV seropositive and around 24 seronegative.

From germline, CDR1 is SGHRS and CDR2 YFSETQ. V shed 0 bases and J shed 2 bases, with 12 bases lying between them. The CDR3 length is 16 residues. The repertoire was sequenced with immunoSEQ multiplex PCR; TCRdb's copy has only in-frame clones and lacks some. The sample contains 50,000 or so clones, under 80% of which appear only once. The sort gate was single viable CD3+CD4+CD8-CD45RO+ cells for memory CD4+ T cells. Study observations and caveats: Each of approximately 61 CMV-associated TCRbeta sequences occurred in one to five individuals.

Worth noting for this clone: Its matching antigen is unknown.

Sequences were obtained from memory CD4+ T cells from blood. The chain joins TRBV5-1 to TRBJ2-1; a weak D match, TRBD1 (6 bases). This sequence originates from an adult in good health and CMV-seronegative. The CDR3 bases are TGCGCCAGCAGCTTGGGACCTAACAGGGCCTACAATGAGCAGTTCTTC. Amino acid sequence: CASSLGPNRAYNEQFF.